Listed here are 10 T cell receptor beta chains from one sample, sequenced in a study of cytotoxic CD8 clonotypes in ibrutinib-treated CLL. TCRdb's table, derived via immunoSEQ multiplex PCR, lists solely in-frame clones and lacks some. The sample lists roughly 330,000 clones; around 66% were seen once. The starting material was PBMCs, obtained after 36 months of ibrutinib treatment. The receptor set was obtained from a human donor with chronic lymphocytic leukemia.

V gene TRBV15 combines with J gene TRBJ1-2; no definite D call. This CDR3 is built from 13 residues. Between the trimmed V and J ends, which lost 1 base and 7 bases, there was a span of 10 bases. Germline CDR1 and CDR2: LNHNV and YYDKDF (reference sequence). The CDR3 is CATSRAGYRGYTF. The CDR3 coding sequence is TGTGCCACCAGCAGAGCCGGGTACCGTGGCTACACCTTC.

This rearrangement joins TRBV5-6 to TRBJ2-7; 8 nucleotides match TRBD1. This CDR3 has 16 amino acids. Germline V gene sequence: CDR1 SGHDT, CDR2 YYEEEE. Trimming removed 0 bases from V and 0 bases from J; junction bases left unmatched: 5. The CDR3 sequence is CASSLGQGLYSYEQYF. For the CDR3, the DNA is TGTGCCAGCAGCTTGGGACAGGGGCTTTACTCCTACGAGCAGTACTTC.

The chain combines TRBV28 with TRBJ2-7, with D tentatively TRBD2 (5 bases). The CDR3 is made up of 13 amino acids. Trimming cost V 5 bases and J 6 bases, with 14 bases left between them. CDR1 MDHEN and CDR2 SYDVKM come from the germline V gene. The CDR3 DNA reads TGTGCCAGCAGTAGGAGGACCCCTGGCGAGCAGTACTTC. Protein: CASSRRTPGEQYF.

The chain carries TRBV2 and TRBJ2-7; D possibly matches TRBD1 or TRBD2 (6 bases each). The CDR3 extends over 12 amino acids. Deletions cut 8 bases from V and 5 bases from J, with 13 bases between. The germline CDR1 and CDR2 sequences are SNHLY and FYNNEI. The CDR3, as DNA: TGTGCCAGCGGGGGGCTTAGGGACGAGCAGTACTTC. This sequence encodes CASGGLRDEQYF.

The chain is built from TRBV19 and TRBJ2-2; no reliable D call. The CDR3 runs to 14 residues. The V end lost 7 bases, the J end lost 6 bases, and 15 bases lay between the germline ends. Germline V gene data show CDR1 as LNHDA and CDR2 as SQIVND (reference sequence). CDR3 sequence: CASTSNYPAGELFF. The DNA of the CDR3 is TGTGCCAGTACCTCAAACTATCCTGCCGGGGAGCTGTTTTTT.

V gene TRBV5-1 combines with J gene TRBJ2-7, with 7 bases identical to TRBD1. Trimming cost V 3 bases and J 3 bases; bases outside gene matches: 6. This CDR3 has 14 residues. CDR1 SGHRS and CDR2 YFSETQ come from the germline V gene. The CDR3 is CASSSRDSYYEQYF. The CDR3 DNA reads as TGCGCCAGCAGCTCCCGGGACAGCTACTACGAGCAGTACTTC.

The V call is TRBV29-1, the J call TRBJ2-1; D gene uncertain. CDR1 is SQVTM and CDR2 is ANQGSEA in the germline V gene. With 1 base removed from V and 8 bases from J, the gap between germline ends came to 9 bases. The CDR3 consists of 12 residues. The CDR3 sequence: CSVEGTSDEQFF. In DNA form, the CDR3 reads TGCAGCGTTGAAGGGACCTCGGATGAGCAGTTCTTC.

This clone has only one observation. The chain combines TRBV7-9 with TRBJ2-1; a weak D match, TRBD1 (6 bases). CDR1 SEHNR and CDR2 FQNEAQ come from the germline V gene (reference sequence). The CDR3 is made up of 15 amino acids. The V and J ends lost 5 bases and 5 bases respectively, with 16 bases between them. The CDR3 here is CASSPPPRTDNEQFF. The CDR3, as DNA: TGTGCCAGCAGCCCCCCCCCTCGGACAGACAATGAGCAGTTCTTC.

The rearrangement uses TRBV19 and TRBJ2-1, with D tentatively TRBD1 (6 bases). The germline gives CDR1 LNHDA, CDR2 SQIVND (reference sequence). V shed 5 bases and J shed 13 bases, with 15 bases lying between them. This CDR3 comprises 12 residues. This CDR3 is CASSLWTEEQFF. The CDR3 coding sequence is TGTGCCAGTAGTCTGTGGACAGAAGAACAGTTCTTC.

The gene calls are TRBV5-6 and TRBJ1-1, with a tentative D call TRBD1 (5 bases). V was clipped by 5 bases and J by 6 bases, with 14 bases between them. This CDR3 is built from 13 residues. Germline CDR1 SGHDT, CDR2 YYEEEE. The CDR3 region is CASRGGRGAEAFF. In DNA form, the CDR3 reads TGTGCCAGCAGAGGTGGTCGGGGCGCTGAAGCTTTCTTT.